This record covers a single T cell receptor (beta chain). This entry comes from a study of blood T cell repertoires in COVID-19. Study-level information: Acute-phase and convalescent COVID-19 samples originated in the United States, Italy and Spain.

Per the study methods: Reference gene primers were amplified, and this amplification served to estimate nucleated cell counts. Assay used: immunoSEQ multiplex PCR; TCRdb lists only in-frame clones, some missing. That table supplies the V and J calls and clone size; D and trimming were determined from the DNA. The sample carries a few hundred thousand clones, 82% recorded once. The ends lost 0 bases at V and 4 bases at J; junction bases unmatched: 5. CDR3 length: 16 residues. CDR1 SGHKS and CDR2 YYEKEE come from the germline V gene (reference sequence). The TCR comes from a woman younger than 30 with acute or convalescent COVID-19. Sequencing was performed on peripheral blood. V and J are TRBV5-5 and TRBJ2-3, with 10 bases aligning to TRBD1. CDR3 protein: CASSLVGQGVSDTQYF. CDR3 coding DNA: TGTGCCAGCAGCTTGGTTGGACAGGGGGTTTCAGATACGCAGTATTTT. The entire variable domain, with the rest obtained from reference TRBV5-5 and TRBJ2-3, is as follows: DAGVTQSPTHLIKTRGQQVTLRCSPISGHKSVSWYQQVLGQGPQFIFQYYEKEERGRGNFPDRFSARQFPNYSSELNVNALLLGDSALYLCASSLVGQGVSDTQYFGPGTRLTVL.